The 3 T cell receptor beta chains listed next were all sequenced from one sample in a study of naive and memory T cell subsets. An equimolar mix of two oligonucleotides served as the beta constant-region primer for TRBC1 and TRBC2. Nested alpha and beta constant-region primers with the SP2 primer drove four PCR rounds on ligated cDNA. TCRdb re-derived calls from the UMI-ligation and nested PCR reads in MiXCR, one entry per CDR3 protein. The sample holds 100,000 to 150,000 distinct CDR3 sequences, approximately 37% seen once. The sample comprised central memory CD4+ T cells from blood. The source of these receptors is a human donor in good health.

This clonotype was counted at least ten times. The V and J genes are TRBV27 and TRBJ2-1; D is perhaps TRBD2 (5 bases). The CDR3 loop spans 13 amino acids. Trimming took 7 bases from V and 5 from J, leaving 12 bases between them. Germline V gives CDR1 MNHEY, CDR2 SMNVEV (reference sequence). The CDR3 bases are TGTGCCAGCAACCGACTAAATAACAATGAGCAGTTCTTC. It specifies CASNRLNNNEQFF.

The sample holds a few counts of this clonotype. The V call is TRBV4-1, the J call TRBJ2-5; D remains ambiguous. There are 16 residues in the CDR3. The V and J ends lost 0 bases and 1 base respectively, with 12 bases between them. Germline values: CDR1 MGHRA, CDR2 YSYEKL. The chain's CDR3 is CASSQDPPAAQETQYF. For the CDR3, the DNA is TGCGCCAGCAGCCAAGATCCCCCCGCGGCCCAAGAGACCCAGTACTTC.

The chain recombines TRBV28 with TRBJ2-3; D call uncertain. With 4 bases removed from V and 6 bases from J, the gap between germline ends came to 8 bases. The CDR3 runs to 12 residues. The germline V gene encodes CDR1 MDHEN and CDR2 SYDVKM. The CDR3 DNA reads as TGTGCCAGCAGTTCGCTCGGGGATACGCAGTATTTT. Translated, it gives CASSSLGDTQYF. Filled out from reference TRBV28 and TRBJ2-3, the complete variable domain reads DVKVTQSSRYLVKRTGEKVFLECVQDMDHENMFWYRQDPGLGLRLIYFSYDVKMKEKGDIPEGYSVSREKKERFSLILESASTNQTSMYLCASSSLGDTQYFGPGTRLTVL.